This TCR beta chain stems from a study of T-cell reconstitution after alpha-beta-depleted transplantation in children (dated by TCRdb to about 2016). About the study as a whole: Using TCR repertoire profiling, the study quantitatively followed how T-cell immune reconstitution unfolded in children after TCRalphabeta/CD19-depleted allogeneic hematopoietic cell transplantation.

The full study reports these points: In some patients, the high TCRbeta diversity seen at day 60 was put down to recipient T cells and intrathymic progenitors that had survived conditioning. The apparently early recovery of alphabetaT-cell counts about two months after transplant reportedly depended on only several hundred rapidly expanded clones that came from non-depleted graft cells. Over subsequent months, a decline in hyperexpanded clone frequencies was noted, and after one year, T-cell counts and TCRbeta diversity were mostly ascribed to newly produced T cells.

The germline V gene encodes CDR1 SGHRS and CDR2 YFSETQ. Spanning cysteine to phenylalanine, the CDR3 consists of 15 amino acids. Left in the record is the CDR3 DNA by itself, 45 bases read in frame from the first base. V trim: 4 bases; J trim: 6 bases; unmatched bases: 7. The intended sense of this specimen's treatment or condition label: allogeneic hematopoietic cell transplantation with graft depleted of TCRalphabeta T cells and CD19 B cells. Transplant recipients were children who received TCRalphabeta/CD19-depleted allogeneic hematopoietic cell grafts. The protocol used for the library was PCR. Instrument used: Illumina HiSeq 2500. TCR library preparation used molecular barcoding, with unique molecular identifiers applied to normalize quantification of the TCRbeta repertoire. The public reads were reprocessed in TCRdb via fastp at Q25 and MiXCR, keeping in-frame beta chains. Rows matching on CDR3 protein sequence are summarized as one entry with the most common DNA and genes. The table for this sample lists roughly 110,000 distinct CDR3 sequences; 10% of them were counted only once. Less than 40% of the sample is in the top ten clones.

Details on this clonotype: Its cognate antigen has yet to be identified. The record has no base qualities; no much larger clone is one base away.

This chain is built from TRBV5-1 and TRBJ2-1, with 10 bases in between that match TRBD2. The starting material was PBMCs, obtained before TCRalphabeta/CD19-depleted stem cell transplant. This receptor was obtained from a boy aged 2-15 years with acute lymphoblastic leukemia, due to receive a stem cell transplant. The bases are TGCGCCAGCAGCCCGCTAGCGGGAGCTGGCAATGAGCAGTTCTTC. It specifies CASSPLAGAGNEQFF.